This TCR beta chain comes out of a study of monozygotic twins with inflammatory bowel disease. Note on this clonotype: Its cognate antigen is unknown.

After re-calling the 5' RACE reads, TCRdb lists one entry per CDR3 protein, DNA absent. Its listing shows some 150,000 distinct CDR3 sequences. Overall study results and limits: Among IBD patients, TCRbeta diversity (inverse Simpson) was lower than in healthy co-twins.

The CDR3 has 14 residues. CDR1 SGHKS and CDR2 YYEKEE come from the germline V gene (reference sequence). The draw for each donor consisted of a single 2.5 ml blood sample. The chain employs TRBV5-5 and TRBJ1-2. Sequenced material: blood. This receptor was taken from a human donor with ulcerative colitis or Crohn's disease, or a healthy co-twin of an affected twin (not recorded which). Here the CDR3 reads CASSQADGEDGYTF.